This T cell receptor beta chain came from a study of cytomegalovirus exposure and HLA in healthy donors. Study-wide results and caveats: In a later analysis, at a false discovery rate of 0.05, 17,000 or so TCR beta sequences matched HLA alleles.

Germline loops: CDR1 MNHNY, CDR2 SVGAGI (reference sequence). With 0 bases removed from V and 3 bases from J, the gap between germline ends came to 14 bases. This CDR3 is 16 amino acids long. Worth noting for this clone: The antigen is undetermined.

PCR employed 60 Vbeta and 13 Jbeta primers. Clones were sequenced by immunoSEQ multiplex PCR, and TCRdb holds only the in-frame ones, with some missing. The sample holds 150,000 or so clones, roughly 83% seen once. Sequencing was carried out using PBMCs. The chain employs TRBV6-6 and TRBJ1-1; D ambiguous. This receptor was taken from a man aged 25 to 40 in good health and CMV-seronegative. The CDR3 DNA reads TGTGCCAGCAGTTACTCGGGTTGGGGAGGTGACACTGAAGCTTTCTTT. Amino acids: CASSYSGWGGDTEAFF.